The source of this T cell receptor (beta chain) is a study of OX40 agonist ivuxolimab in advanced cancers. V lost 3 bases, J lost 7 bases, and 13 bases lay in between. The CDR3 contains 13 residues. Germline CDR1 reads GTSNPN; CDR2 reads SVGIG (reference sequence). Method: immunoSEQ multiplex PCR; TCRdb's copy keeps in-frame clones and lacks some. This sample has about 76,000 clones, with approximately 80% found just once. This clone was detected a few times. Material: CD4+ or CD8+ T cells sorted from blood, obtained in a trial of the OX40 agonist ivuxolimab. The receptor was derived from an adult with an advanced solid tumor such as melanoma, head and neck, liver or kidney cancer. The chain carries TRBV30 and TRBJ1-5; D might be TRBD1 (5 bases). The DNA for the CDR3 is TGTGCCTGGAGCCTCAGGGCAGAACAGCCCCAGCATTTT. It codes for CAWSLRAEQPQHF.